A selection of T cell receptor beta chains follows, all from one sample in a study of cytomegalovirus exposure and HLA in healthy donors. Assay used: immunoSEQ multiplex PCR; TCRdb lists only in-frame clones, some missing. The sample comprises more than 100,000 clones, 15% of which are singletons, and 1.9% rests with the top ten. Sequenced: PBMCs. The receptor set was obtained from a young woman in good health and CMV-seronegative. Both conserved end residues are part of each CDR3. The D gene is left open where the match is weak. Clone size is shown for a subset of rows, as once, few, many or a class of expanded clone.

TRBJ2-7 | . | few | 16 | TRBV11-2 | CASSRSGASSSYEQYF | TGTGCCAGCAGCAGATCCGGAGCCTCTAGCTCCTACGAGCAGTACTTC
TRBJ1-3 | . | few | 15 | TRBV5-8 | CASSLGTKQVNTIYF | TGTGCCAGCAGCTTGGGAACCAAGCAGGTGAACACCATATATTTT
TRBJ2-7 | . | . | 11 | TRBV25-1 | CASRGGFEQYF | TGTGCCAGCAGAGGAGGGTTCGAGCAGTACTTC
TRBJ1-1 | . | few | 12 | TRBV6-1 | CASTGSGTEAFF | TGTGCCAGTACGGGGAGTGGGACTGAAGCTTTCTTT
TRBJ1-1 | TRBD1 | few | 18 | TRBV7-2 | CASSSGVQGLWPNTEAFF | TGTGCCAGCAGCTCCGGAGTACAGGGGCTCTGGCCCAACACTGAAGCTTTCTTT
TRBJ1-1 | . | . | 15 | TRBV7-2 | CASSPIRVAYTEAFF | TGTGCCAGCAGCCCGATTCGGGTAGCCTACACTGAAGCTTTCTTT
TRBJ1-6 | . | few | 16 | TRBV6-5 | CASSYTQGSYNSPLHF | TGTGCCAGCAGTTACACCCAGGGCTCCTATAATTCACCCCTCCACTTT
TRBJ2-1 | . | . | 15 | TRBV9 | CASSAQLASYNEQFF | TGTGCCAGCAGCGCTCAACTAGCTTCCTACAATGAGCAGTTCTTC
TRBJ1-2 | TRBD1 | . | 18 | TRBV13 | CASSFRGRMRTGGYGYTF | TGTGCCAGCAGCTTTAGGGGAAGAATGAGGACAGGCGGGTATGGCTACACCTTC
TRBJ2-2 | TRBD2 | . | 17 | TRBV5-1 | CASSHRTSGKNTGELFF | TGCGCCAGCAGCCACCGGACTAGCGGGAAGAACACCGGGGAGCTGTTTTTT
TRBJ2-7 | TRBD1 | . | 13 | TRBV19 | CATKKTGGYEQYF | TGTGCCACCAAGAAGACAGGGGGATACGAGCAGTACTTC
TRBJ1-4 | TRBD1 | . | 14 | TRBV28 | CASSLDREGEKLFF | TGTGCCAGCAGCCTGGACAGGGAGGGTGAAAAACTGTTTTTT
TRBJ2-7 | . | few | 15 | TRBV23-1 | CASSQAGTDSYEQYF | TGCGCCAGCAGTCAAGCCGGGACTGACTCCTACGAGCAGTACTTC
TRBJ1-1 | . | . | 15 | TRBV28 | CASSSVAPWYTEAFF | TGTGCCAGCAGTTCTGTGGCCCCTTGGTACACTGAAGCTTTCTTT
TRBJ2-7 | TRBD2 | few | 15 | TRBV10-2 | CASSEWREVSHEQYF | TGCGCCAGCAGTGAGTGGCGGGAGGTCTCCCACGAGCAGTACTTC
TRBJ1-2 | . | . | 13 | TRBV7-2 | CASSLQGSDGYTF | TGTGCCAGCAGCCTCCAGGGATCGGATGGCTACACCTTC
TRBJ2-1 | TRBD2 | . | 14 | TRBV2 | CASSGTSARNEQFF | TGTGCCAGCAGTGGGACTAGCGCTCGGAATGAGCAGTTCTTC
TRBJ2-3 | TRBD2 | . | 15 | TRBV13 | CASVRDGGSTDTQYF | TGTGCCAGCGTGCGAGACGGGGGGAGCACAGATACGCAGTATTTT
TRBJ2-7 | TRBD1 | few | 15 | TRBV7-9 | CASSDGQGTSYEQYF | TGTGCCAGCAGCGACGGACAGGGGACATCCTACGAGCAGTACTTC
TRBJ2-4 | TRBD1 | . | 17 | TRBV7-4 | CASTQGVHGLAKNIQYF | TGTGCCAGCACCCAGGGGGTACACGGTCTAGCCAAAAACATTCAGTACTTC
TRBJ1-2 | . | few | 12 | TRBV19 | CASNPQEGGYTF | TGTGCCAGTAATCCCCAGGAGGGCGGCTACACCTTC
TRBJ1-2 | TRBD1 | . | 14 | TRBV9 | CASSVNDRGRGYTF | TGTGCCAGCAGCGTGAACGACAGGGGACGGGGCTACACCTTC
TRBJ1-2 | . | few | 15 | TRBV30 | CAWSAGTSNNYGYTF | TGTGCCTGGAGTGCCGGGACAAGCAATAACTATGGCTACACCTTC
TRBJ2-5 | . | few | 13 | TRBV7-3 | CASSPSVGGTQYF | TGTGCCAGCAGCCCGAGCGTGGGGGGGACCCAGTACTTC
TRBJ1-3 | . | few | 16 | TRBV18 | CASSLEDWGSGNTIYF | TGTGCCAGCTCACTTGAGGACTGGGGCTCTGGAAACACCATATATTTT
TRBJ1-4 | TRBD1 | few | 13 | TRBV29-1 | CSVAGQVNEKLFF | TGCAGCGTTGCGGGACAGGTTAATGAAAAACTGTTTTTT
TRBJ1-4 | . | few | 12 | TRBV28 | CASTQRGQKLFF | TGTGCCAGCACCCAGAGAGGGCAAAAACTGTTTTTT
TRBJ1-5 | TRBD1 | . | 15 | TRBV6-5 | CASSPDRVGNQPQHF | TGTGCCAGCAGCCCCGACAGGGTCGGCAATCAGCCCCAGCATTTT
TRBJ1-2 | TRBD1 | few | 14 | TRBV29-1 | CSVAAGTGVIGYTF | TGCAGCGTGGCGGCCGGGACAGGGGTTATTGGCTACACCTTC
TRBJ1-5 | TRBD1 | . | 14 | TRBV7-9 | CASSLGTGFQPQHF | TGTGCCAGCAGCTTAGGGACAGGATTTCAGCCCCAGCATTTT
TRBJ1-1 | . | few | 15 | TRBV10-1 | CASSGSSQGSTEAFF | TGCGCCAGCAGTGGATCGAGTCAGGGGAGCACTGAAGCTTTCTTT
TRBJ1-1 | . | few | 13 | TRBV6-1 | CASSATGQTEAFF | TGTGCCAGCAGTGCCACAGGGCAGACTGAAGCTTTCTTT
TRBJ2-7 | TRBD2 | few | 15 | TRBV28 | CASSSPGEGQYEQYF | TGTGCCAGCAGTTCCCCGGGGGAGGGCCAGTACGAGCAGTACTTC
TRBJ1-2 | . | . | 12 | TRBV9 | CASSADSYGYTF | TGTGCCAGCAGCGCGGACAGCTATGGCTACACCTTC
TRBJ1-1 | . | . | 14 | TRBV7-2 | CASSLDNGSTEAFF | TGTGCCAGCAGCTTAGATAACGGTTCCACTGAAGCTTTCTTT
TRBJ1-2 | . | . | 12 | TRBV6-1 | CASSGENYGYTF | TGTGCCAGCAGTGGAGAAAATTATGGCTACACCTTC
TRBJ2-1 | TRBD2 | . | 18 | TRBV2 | CASSPGLAGGWGYNEQFF | TGTGCCAGCAGTCCGGGACTAGCGGGGGGGTGGGGCTACAATGAGCAGTTCTTC
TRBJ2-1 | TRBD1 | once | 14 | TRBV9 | CASSVTGEYNEQFF | TGTGCCAGCAGCGTGACAGGGGAGTACAATGAGCAGTTCTTC
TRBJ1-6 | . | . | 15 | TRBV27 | CASRERSSYNSPLHF | TGTGCCAGCCGAGAGAGGAGCTCCTATAATTCACCCCTCCACTTT
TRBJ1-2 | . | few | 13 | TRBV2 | CASSADSNYGYTF | TGTGCCAGCAGTGCGGACAGCAACTATGGCTACACCTTC
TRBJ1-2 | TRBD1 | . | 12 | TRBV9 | CASSAGTDGYTF | TGTGCCAGCAGCGCGGGGACAGATGGCTACACCTTC
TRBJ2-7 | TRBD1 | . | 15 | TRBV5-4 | CASSLAGTGEYEQYF | TGTGCCAGCAGCTTGGCCGGGACAGGGGAATACGAGCAGTACTTC
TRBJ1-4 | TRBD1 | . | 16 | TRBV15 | CATSRDLGGGNEKLFF | TGTGCCACCAGCAGAGATTTAGGGGGCGGGAATGAAAAACTGTTTTTT